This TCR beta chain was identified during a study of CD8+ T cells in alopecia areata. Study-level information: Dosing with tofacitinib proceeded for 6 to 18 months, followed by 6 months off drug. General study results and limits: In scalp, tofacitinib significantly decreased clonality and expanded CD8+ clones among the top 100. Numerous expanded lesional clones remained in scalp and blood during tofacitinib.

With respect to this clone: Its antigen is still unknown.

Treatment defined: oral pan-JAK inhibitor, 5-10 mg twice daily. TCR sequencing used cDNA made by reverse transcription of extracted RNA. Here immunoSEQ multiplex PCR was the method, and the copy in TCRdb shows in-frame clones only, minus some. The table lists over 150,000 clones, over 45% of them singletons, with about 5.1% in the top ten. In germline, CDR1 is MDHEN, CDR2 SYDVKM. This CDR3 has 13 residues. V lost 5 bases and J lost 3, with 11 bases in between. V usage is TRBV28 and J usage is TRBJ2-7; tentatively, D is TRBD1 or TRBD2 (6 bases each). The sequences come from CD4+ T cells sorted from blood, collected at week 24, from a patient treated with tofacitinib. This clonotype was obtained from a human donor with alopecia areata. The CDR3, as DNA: TGTGCCAGCAGTGTGGGGGGCCGCTACGAGCAGTACTTC. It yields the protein CASSVGGRYEQYF.